The rows below give T cell receptor beta chains drawn from one sample of a study of cytomegalovirus exposure and HLA in healthy donors. The assay was immunoSEQ multiplex PCR, and TCRdb's table has in-frame clones only and misses some. The table lists tens of thousands of clones, just under 70% of them singletons. Sequencing was done on a sample of PBMCs. These receptor sequences come from a man over 45 in good health and CMV-seronegative. The CDR3 runs from the conserved cysteine through the conserved F or W. The order of the fields is CDR3 DNA, CDR3 protein, D gene, clone size, J gene, V gene. The D gene is left open where the match is weak. Some rows mark clone size as missing; the rest say once, few, many or name a class of expanded clone.

TGTGCCATCAGTGAGCGAGAGACCCAGTACTTC,CAISERETQYF,.,.,TRBJ2-5,TRBV10-3
TGTGCCAGCAGTTACGAGGGAAATCAGCCCCAGCATTTT,CASSYEGNQPQHF,.,.,TRBJ1-5,TRBV6-5
TGTGCCATCAGTGTAGGAGAGAGCTCCTACGAGCAGTACTTC,CAISVGESSYEQYF,.,.,TRBJ2-7,TRBV10-3
TGTGCCAGCTCTCCTACTAGCGGATTCGACGATGAGCAGTTCTTC,CASSPTSGFDDEQFF,TRBD2,few,TRBJ2-1,TRBV18
TGTGCCAGCAGTTACTCCTCAGGGGCGGATGGCTACACCTTC,CASSYSSGADGYTF,.,.,TRBJ1-2,TRBV6-5
TGTGCCAGCAGCCCACTCGGGGGGTATGGCTACACCTTC,CASSPLGGYGYTF,.,.,TRBJ1-2,TRBV7-6
TGTGCCTGGGAAAGCGGGGATGAGCAGTTCTTC,CAWESGDEQFF,TRBD2,.,TRBJ2-1,TRBV30
TGCAGCGTTCAAGGAATCGGCGGGGGAGACAATGAGCAGTTCTTC,CSVQGIGGGDNEQFF,TRBD2,once,TRBJ2-1,TRBV29-1
TGTGCCAGCAATACCCCGGGGAATCAGCCCCAGCATTTT,CASNTPGNQPQHF,.,.,TRBJ1-5,TRBV28
TGTGCCAGCAGTTACTCGTCCGGGACCTACGAGCAGTACTTC,CASSYSSGTYEQYF,.,.,TRBJ2-7,TRBV6-5
TGTGCCAGCAGCTTGGTTGTTGCGGGAGGGGAGACCCAGTACTTC,CASSLVVAGGETQYF,TRBD2,.,TRBJ2-5,TRBV5-8
TGCGCCAGCAGCCAAGACAGGTCGAACACTGAAGCTTTCTTT,CASSQDRSNTEAFF,.,.,TRBJ1-1,TRBV4-1
TGTGCCAGCAGTTACCTGAGGACAGGGATCAGCTACACCTTC,CASSYLRTGISYTF,TRBD1,.,TRBJ1-2,TRBV6-5
TGTGCCAGCAGCTCAAGGATGACGGGGGTTGCGTATTTT,CASSSRMTGVAYF,.,.,TRBJ2-3,TRBV7-2
TGTGCCAGCGGACTCGGGACTTCGGGGGATACGCAGTATTTT,CASGLGTSGDTQYF,.,.,TRBJ2-3,TRBV6-5
TGTGCCAGCAGCTTGAGGGCCGACACTGAAGCTTTCTTT,CASSLRADTEAFF,.,.,TRBJ1-1,TRBV7-9
TGTGCCAGCAGTCCCGTAGTGAACACCGGGGAGCTGTTTTTT,CASSPVVNTGELFF,.,once,TRBJ2-2,TRBV9
TGTGCCACCAGCAGCTGGGCTGTCAATCAGCCCCAGCATTTT,CATSSWAVNQPQHF,.,medium-sized,TRBJ1-5,TRBV15
TGCAGCGTTGGAACTGGACTAGCCTACAATGAGCAGTTCTTC,CSVGTGLAYNEQFF,TRBD2,.,TRBJ2-1,TRBV29-1
TGTGCCAGCGGAGGGGAGAAAACCAATCAGCCCCAGCATTTT,CASGGEKTNQPQHF,.,.,TRBJ1-5,TRBV9
TGTGCCAGCAGCTTAGCCGGGATCCTCCACGAGCAGTACTTC,CASSLAGILHEQYF,.,.,TRBJ2-7,TRBV11-2
TGCGCCAGCAGCTTAACACCCCCGGAGACCCAGTACTTC,CASSLTPPETQYF,.,once,TRBJ2-5,TRBV5-1
TGTGCCAGCAGAACTTGGACAGGGCCCTACGAGCAGTACTTC,CASRTWTGPYEQYF,TRBD1,.,TRBJ2-7,TRBV28
TGTGCCATCAGTGGACAGGGGGCAATGACCCAGTACTTC,CAISGQGAMTQYF,TRBD1,.,TRBJ2-5,TRBV10-3